This TCR beta chain was found in a study of blood T cell repertoires in COVID-19. Overall study: COVID-19 samples from acute and convalescent phases originated in the United States, Italy and Spain. T cells, B-cell-depleted T cells, or PBMCs supplied cDNA or gDNA.

Authors' analysis steps: Scientists estimated how many nucleated cells there were by amplifying reference gene primers. Using immunoSEQ multiplex PCR, the repertoire was profiled, and TCRdb retains in-frame clones only, with some absent. Clonal size and the V and J genes are those of that table, whereas D and trimming came from the DNA. The sample holds just over 90,000 clones, 85% to 90% seen once. This CDR3 is built from 12 residues. Per germline, CDR1 SGHNT and CDR2 YYREEE (reference sequence). The V end was cut by 4 bases, the J end by 6 bases, with 11 bases between. This clonotype originated in a human donor with active COVID-19. The donor label of this sample is uncertain. Sequenced material: peripheral blood. The chain has TRBV5-4 and TRBJ2-7; D possibly matches TRBD1 or TRBD2 (6 bases each). The CDR3 reads CASSMGGGEQYF. CDR3 DNA sequence: TGTGCCAGCAGCATGGGGGGCGGCGAGCAGTACTTC.